These 24 T cell receptor beta chains were sequenced from one sample in a study of T cells in Graves' hyperthyroidism and ophthalmopathy. Authors of the study amplified TCR beta CDR3 regions from RNA transcripts. The TCR CDR3 was amplified in a first-round RT-PCR using the HTBI primer set. TCRdb re-called the multiplex PCR reads with MiXCR, one entry per CDR3 protein. The sample consists of 660,000 or so distinct CDR3 sequences, around 20% of them appearing once. Sample: blood. The source of these receptors is a man aged 25 to 40 with Graves' ophthalmopathy.

This clonotype occurred a few times. The chain joins TRBV29-1 to TRBJ2-1; 8 positions match TRBD1. CDR1 SQVTM and CDR2 ANQGSEA come from the germline V gene. V shed 3 bases and J 4 bases; nucleotides not matched to a gene: 5. This CDR3 contains 14 residues. The CDR3 DNA reads as TGCAGCGTTGACCCCAGGGGGCTATACAATGAGCAGTTCTTC. Encoded protein: CSVDPRGLYNEQFF.

This clonotype was counted many times. Here the CDR3 reads CASSPGEQYEQYF. In nucleotides, the CDR3 is TGTGCCAGCTCACCAGGGGAACAATACGAGCAGTACTTC. The J gene is TRBJ2-7, the V gene TRBV18; D is undetermined. The CDR3 loop spans 13 amino acids. CDR1 KGHSH and CDR2 LQKENI come from the germline V gene. The V end lost 2 bases, the J end lost 4 bases, and 9 bases lay between the germline ends.

This clonotype occurred a few times. The rearrangement links TRBV30 to TRBJ2-7; 7 nucleotides line up with TRBD2. Germline lookup yields CDR1 GTSNPN and CDR2 SVGIG (reference sequence). This CDR3 region has 12 residues. The trim removed 3 bases at V and 8 bases at J, leaving 7 bases unmatched. The CDR3 region is CAWRGGAGKQYF. CDR3 DNA: TGTGCCTGGAGGGGAGGGGCGGGGAAGCAGTACTTC. Full variable domain (missing parts from reference TRBV30 and TRBJ2-7): SQTIHQWPATLVQPVGSPLSLECTVEGTSNPNLYWYRQAAGRGLQLLFYSVGIGQISSEVPQNLSASRPQDRQFILSSKKLLLSDSGFYLCAWRGGAGKQYFGPGTRLTVT.

This clonotype was found many times. The DNA of the CDR3 is TGTGCCAGCAGTTTATTAGCCGGGACAGGGCCCTACGAGCAGTACTTC. The encoded protein is CASSLLAGTGPYEQYF. V and J are TRBV28 and TRBJ2-7; 9 bases are shared with TRBD1. V lost 1 base to trimming and J lost 2 bases; unmatched junction nucleotides: 6. The CDR3 runs to 16 residues. Germline V CDR1 and CDR2: MDHEN, SYDVKM.

This clonotype appeared many times. The chain's CDR3 is CASSLAREGNQPQHF. The CDR3 DNA reads as TGTGCCAGCAGTTTAGCTCGGGAGGGCAATCAGCCCCAGCATTTT. J is TRBJ1-5 and V is TRBV12-3 or TRBV12-4; D is unresolved. The CDR3 extends over 15 amino acids. Between the trimmed V and J ends, which lost 0 bases and 2 bases, there was a span of 8 bases.

This clonotype showed up just a few times. This chain connects TRBV27 to TRBJ2-7; the D gene is possibly TRBD2 (5 bases). CDR1 and CDR2 (germline): MNHEY, SMNVEV (reference sequence). The V and J ends lost 1 base and 6 bases respectively, with 10 bases between them. The CDR3 covers 13 residues. CDR3 residues: CASSLYTGSEQYF. As DNA, the CDR3 is TGTGCCAGCAGTTTATATACGGGGAGCGAGCAGTACTTC.

This sequence joins TRBV28 and TRBJ2-3; D is unclear. Germline assignment: CDR1 MDHEN and CDR2 SYDVKM. Trimming cost V 6 bases and J 4 bases, with 8 bases left between them. The CDR3 runs 12 residues. The CDR3 nucleotides are TGTGCCAGCAGAACTATCCCAGATACGCAGTATTTT. Translated: CASRTIPDTQYF.

This clonotype was counted many times. The V call is TRBV2, the J call TRBJ1-6, with D uncertain. Germline V gives CDR1 SNHLY, CDR2 FYNNEI. This CDR3 has 16 residues. The V end lost 5 bases, the J end lost 0 bases, and 11 bases lay between the germline ends. CDR3 amino acids: CASSHRTDSYNSPLHF. CDR3 in DNA: TGTGCCAGCAGTCATCGGACGGACTCCTATAATTCACCCCTCCACTTT.

On this clonotype: A read error may be the cause here, since a much bigger clone is one base away. The rearrangement links TRBV7-9 to TRBJ2-1, with 7 nucleotides matching TRBD2. This CDR3 has 12 residues. V lost 5 bases, J lost 7 bases, and 2 bases stayed unmatched. Germline loops: CDR1 SEHNR, CDR2 FQNEAQ (reference sequence). This CDR3 is CASSKLANEQFF. DNA of the CDR3: TGTGCCAGCAGCAAACTAGCGAATGAGCAGTTCTTC. Drawing the rest from reference TRBV7-9 and TRBJ2-1, the complete variable domain is DTGVSQNPRHKITKRGQNVTFRCDPISEHNRLYWYRQTLGQGPEFLTYFQNEAQLEKSRLLSDRFSAERPKGSFSTLEIQRTEQGDSAMYLCASSKLANEQFFGPGTRLTVL.

There are many counts of this clonotype. This chain links TRBV30 with TRBJ1-3, with a weak D call TRBD1 (6 bases). The CDR3 has 15 residues. Germline V gene data show CDR1 as GTSNPN and CDR2 as SVGIG (reference sequence). The V end was cut by 0 bases, the J end by 4 bases, with 13 bases between. CDR3 sequence: CAWSVPGDRGNTIYF. CDR3 DNA sequence: TGTGCCTGGAGTGTACCAGGGGATCGAGGAAACACCATATATTTT.

This clonotype was picked up many times. The chain employs TRBV2 and TRBJ2-1, with D tentatively TRBD1 (5 bases). There are 14 residues in the CDR3. In germline, CDR1 is SNHLY, CDR2 FYNNEI. V lost 5 bases and J 9 bases, leaving 17 bases between the germline ends. CDR3 sequence reads: CASSWKGQGGEQFF. For the CDR3, the DNA is TGTGCCAGCAGTTGGAAGGGGCAGGGTGGTGAGCAGTTCTTC.

The chain couples TRBV7-3 to TRBJ2-5; D gene uncertain. This CDR3 is built from 13 residues. The V end was cut by 4 bases, the J end by 5 bases, with 11 bases between. The germline CDR1 and CDR2 sequences are SGHTA and FQGTGA. For the CDR3, the DNA is TGTGCCAGCAGCTCCCAGACTGTGGAGACCCAGTACTTC. Protein: CASSSQTVETQYF. Full variable domain (outside the CDR3, taken from reference TRBV7-3 and TRBJ2-5): GAGVSQTPSNKVTEKGKYVELRCDPISGHTALYWYRQSLGQGPEFLIYFQGTGAADDSGLPNDRFFAVRPEGSVSTLKIQRTERGDSAVYLCASSSQTVETQYFGPGTRLLVL.

The chain is built from TRBV6-2 or TRBV6-3 and TRBJ2-5; 7 positions match TRBD2. The CDR3 totals 14 residues. The germline gives CDR1 MNHEY, CDR2 SVGEGT. Trimming cost V 5 bases and J 2 bases; bases outside gene matches: 5. This chain's CDR3 is CASSILALQETQYF. The CDR3, as DNA: TGTGCCAGCAGTATACTAGCGCTTCAAGAGACCCAGTACTTC.

This clonotype was picked up one time. A single base separates this from a much larger clone, so it may be a read error. The CDR3 does not close with the conserved phenylalanine or tryptophan, likely indicating a read error. The CDR3 DNA sequence: TGCAGTGCTGGACGGGGAACTGTGGGAACTGAAGCTTTCCTT. It encodes CSAGRGTVGTEAFL. This chain joins TRBV20-1 and TRBJ1-1, with D unresolved. The CDR3 is 14 amino acids. The V end was cut by 5 bases, the J end by 5 bases, with 18 bases between. CDR1 is DFQATT, CDR2 SNEGSKA, per germline (reference sequence).

This chain links TRBV28 with TRBJ2-7; 9 positions agree with TRBD1. In germline, CDR1 is MDHEN, CDR2 SYDVKM. After removal of 5 bases from V and 3 bases from J, the junction contained 8 bases not matched to a gene. The CDR3 is 15 amino acids. CDR3 nucleotide sequence: TGTGCCAGCAGTGCCTACGGACAGGGGAGCTACGAGCAGTACTTC. This gives the protein CASSAYGQGSYEQYF.

This clonotype appeared once. The chain employs TRBV6-1 and TRBJ2-5, with 8 bases fitting TRBD1. The V segment lost 2 bases and the J segment 7 bases; nucleotides outside the gene matches: 9. Germline V lookup: CDR1 MNHNS, CDR2 SASEGT. CDR3 length: 15 amino acids. The CDR3 DNA is TGTGCCAGCAGTGAATATGGGACAGGTCCTGGGACCCAGTACTTC. Translating it yields CASSEYGTGPGTQYF.

This clonotype was recorded many times. This chain links TRBV3-1 with TRBJ2-2; D is perhaps TRBD1 (5 bases). Looked up from germline, CDR1 is LGHDT and CDR2 is YNNKEL (reference sequence). V lost 2 bases, J lost 6 bases, and 10 bases lay in between. The CDR3 has 14 amino acids. In nucleotides, the CDR3 is TGTGCCAGCAGCCAAAGGGGATCGGCCGGGGAGCTGTTTTTT. Protein product: CASSQRGSAGELFF. Full variable domain (rest looked up from reference TRBV3-1 and TRBJ2-2): DTAVSQTPKYLVTQMGNDKSIKCEQNLGHDTMYWYKQDSKKFLKIMFSYNNKELIINETVPNRFSPKSPDKAHLNLHINSLELGDSAVYFCASSQRGSAGELFFGEGSRLTVL.

Concerning this clonotype: A much larger clone differs by one base, so this may be a read error. This sequence joins TRBV6-9 and TRBJ1-2; possibly TRBD1 for D (5 bases). The CDR3 contains 18 residues. Deletions cut 3 bases from V and 0 bases from J, with 20 bases between. From germline, CDR1 is MNHGY and CDR2 SVAAGI. CDR3 amino acids: CASSYLLSSRGANYGYTF. The CDR3 bases are TGTGCCAGCAGTTACCTCCTATCTTCACGGGGGGCTAACTATGGCTACACCTTC.

The rearrangement uses TRBV13 and TRBJ2-6; D might be TRBD1 (6 bases). V shed 1 base and J shed 0 bases, with 13 bases lying between them. Germline loops: CDR1 PRHDT, CDR2 FYEKMQ (reference sequence). CDR3 length equals 18 residues. CDR3 DNA sequence: TGTGCCAGCAGCTTAGTAGACAGGCTGCACTCTGGGGCCAACGTCCTGACTTTC. The encoded protein is CASSLVDRLHSGANVLTF.

This clonotype was detected ten times or more. The chain carries TRBV12-3 or TRBV12-4 and TRBJ1-2; weak D call: TRBD1 (6 bases). The CDR3 consists of 15 residues. Trimming pared 8 bases from V and 4 bases from J, leaving 20 bases between. The CDR3 spells CASLGSWGGGYGYTF. The CDR3, as DNA: TGTGCCAGCTTGGGATCCTGGGGGGGCGGCTATGGCTACACCTTC.

This clonotype was counted at least ten times. The CDR3 spells CASSSTRGEQYF. CDR3 DNA: TGTGCCAGCAGTTCGACCAGGGGTGAGCAGTACTTC. This chain links TRBV6-2 or TRBV6-3 with TRBJ2-7, with D maybe TRBD1 (6 bases). Germline V gene lookup returns CDR1 MNHEY and CDR2 SVGEGT. The CDR3 loop spans 12 amino acids. Trimming removed 4 bases at V and 7 bases at J, with 11 bases between.

This clonotype was seen more than once but under ten times. In DNA form, the CDR3 reads TGCGCCAGCCGCGGGTCAGCGGACCAAGAGACCCAGTACTTC. Translating it yields CASRGSADQETQYF. This chain links TRBV4-1 with TRBJ2-5, with a possible D match to TRBD2 (5 bases). Germline loops: CDR1 MGHRA, CDR2 YSYEKL. The CDR3 runs to 14 residues. V lost 8 bases and J lost 0, with 13 bases in between.

This clonotype has only a few counts. J is TRBJ2-2 and V is TRBV14; TRBD1 might be the D (5 bases). CDR1 and CDR2 from the germline V gene are SGHDN and FVKESK. The length of the CDR3 is 14 residues. The germline V and J ends were trimmed by 3 bases and 5 bases, with 10 bases remaining between them. CDR3 bases: TGTGCCAGCAGCCACGACAGACTGACCGGGGAGCTGTTTTTT. Protein: CASSHDRLTGELFF.

This clonotype has a single count. The chain is built from TRBV6-1 and TRBJ2-6; possible D gene TRBD1, 5 bases. Germline V gene data show CDR1 as MNHNS and CDR2 as SASEGT. V was clipped by 7 bases and J by 2 bases, with 12 bases between them. CDR3 length: 15 amino acids. DNA for the CDR3: TGTGCCAGCACCCAGGGTACGACTGGGGCCAACGTCCTGACTTTC. It is translated as CASTQGTTGANVLTF.